This T cell receptor (beta chain) was found in a study of cytomegalovirus exposure and HLA in healthy donors. Study findings and constraints: A classifier reportedly called cytomegalovirus status with high sensitivity and specificity.

About this clone itself: Its antigen is as yet unknown.

CDR3 length equals 15 residues. Germline V CDR1 and CDR2: SNHLY, FYNNEI. Between the trimmed V and J ends, which lost 0 bases and 3 bases, there was a span of 12 bases. Primers included in the PCR were 60 Vbeta and 13 Jbeta primers. Libraries were prepared by immunoSEQ multiplex PCR; TCRdb keeps only in-frame clonotypes and omits some of them. The sample has under 110,000 clones; more than 70% are singletons. The chain couples TRBV2 to TRBJ2-7, with D unclear. The sequence was obtained from a man aged 35 to 55 in good health and CMV-seronegative. The sample comprised PBMCs. The DNA of the CDR3 is TGTGCCAGCAGTGAAGCGACCACCACGGGCTACGAGCAGTACTTC. It yields the protein CASSEATTTGYEQYF.